The clone carrying this TCR beta chain was detected ten times or more. The CDR3 is 15 residues long. Trimming shortened V by 3 bases and J by 4 bases, and 13 bases separated the two germline ends. This entry is derived from a study of early T cells in non-severe SARS-CoV-2 infection. Each CDR3 protein is one row after TCRdb ran MiXCR on the 5' RACE reads. The sample includes around 83,000 distinct CDR3 sequences, 10% to 15% of them seen just once. This chain connects TRBV12-3 or TRBV12-4 to TRBJ2-1; D gene ambiguous. The sample was whole blood, taken at baseline. This receptor was identified in an adult who was a healthcare worker with PCR-confirmed SARS-CoV-2 infection or an uninfected control (not recorded which). The CDR3 bases are TGTGCCAGCAGTTTGGGGTCCTCATTTTACAATGAGCAGTTCTTC. Its translation: CASSLGSSFYNEQFF.